Shown below are 15 T cell receptor beta chains from a single sample sequenced in a study of identical twins. Each CDR3 protein gets one entry after TCRdb re-called the 5' RACE reads with MiXCR. This sample has about 530,000 distinct CDR3 sequences; under 25% occur once, and the top ten carry around 0.5%. These data also formed part of another study, on yellow fever vaccine responses in identical twins.

Sequenced sample: CD4+ T cells sorted from blood. The source of these receptors is a young woman in good health.

V gene TRBV15 combines with J gene TRBJ2-1; TRBD2 matches 8 bases. The J segment lost 4 bases and the V segment lost 1 base, leaving 6 bases of the junction unmatched. Germline assignment: CDR1 LNHNV and CDR2 YYDKDF (reference sequence). This CDR3 has 16 residues. Here the CDR3 reads CATSRVSSGEYNEQFF. The DNA for the CDR3 is TGTGCCACCAGCAGAGTTAGTAGCGGGGAATACAATGAGCAGTTCTTC.

The chain carries TRBV6-2 or TRBV6-3 and TRBJ2-2; TRBD2 matches 9 bases. Germline CDR1 and CDR2: MNHEY and SVGEGT. J was trimmed by 1 base and V by 6 bases; bases with no gene match: 0. There are 14 residues in the CDR3. This chain's CDR3 is CASRTSGNTGELFF. The DNA for the CDR3 is TGTGCCAGCAGGACTAGCGGGAACACCGGGGAGCTGTTTTTT.

This clonotype was observed at least ten times. The chain carries TRBV28 and TRBJ1-1, with 7 bases fitting TRBD1. CDR1 and CDR2 from the germline V gene are MDHEN and SYDVKM. This CDR3 contains 15 residues. V shed 7 bases and J 4 bases; nucleotides not matched to a gene: 12. Here the CDR3 DNA reads TGTGCCAGCACCGCGCGACAGGGTCGGGGCACTGAAGCTTTCTTT. This encodes CASTARQGRGTEAFF.

V is TRBV3-1 and J is TRBJ2-1; TRBD1 might be the D (6 bases). With 4 bases removed from V and 3 bases from J, the gap between germline ends came to 25 bases. The CDR3 contains 19 residues. Germline V gives CDR1 LGHDT, CDR2 YNNKEL (reference sequence). The CDR3 bases are TGTGCCAGCAGCCCCGACCCCAGTAGGGGACGGGACATCTACAATGAGCAGTTCTTC. This gives the protein CASSPDPSRGRDIYNEQFF.

The chain has TRBV20-1 and TRBJ2-1, with TRBD2 matching over 15 bases. CDR3 size: 17 residues. V lost 2 bases and J lost 4; bases outside the gene matches: 6. The germline V gene encodes CDR1 DFQATT and CDR2 SNEGSKA (reference sequence). The chain's CDR3 is CSARSGTSGRYYNEQFF. CDR3 DNA: TGCAGTGCTAGATCGGGGACTAGCGGGAGGTATTACAATGAGCAGTTCTTC.

J is TRBJ2-7 and V is TRBV5-1, with D hard to call. This CDR3 is 13 amino acids long. CDR1 and CDR2 from the germline V gene are SGHRS and YFSETQ. V was shortened by 0 bases and J by 4 bases, with 8 bases between the two germline ends. CDR3 sequence reads: CASSLGAGYEQYV. CDR3 DNA sequence: TGCGCCAGCAGCTTGGGGGCAGGTTACGAGCAGTACGTC.

This clonotype has just a few counts. This chain links TRBV9 with TRBJ2-6; 7 nucleotides agree with TRBD2. The CDR3 is 16 amino acids. The trim removed 4 bases at V and 0 bases at J, leaving 4 bases unmatched. The germline V gene has CDR1 SGDLS and CDR2 YYNGEE. CDR3: CASSRGESSGANVLTF. In nucleotides, the CDR3 is TGTGCCAGCAGCCGGGGGGAAAGCTCTGGGGCCAACGTCCTGACTTTC.

The chain employs TRBV5-1 and TRBJ2-1; D is ambiguous. Germline V gives CDR1 SGHRS, CDR2 YFSETQ. Between the trimmed V and J ends, which lost 0 bases and 10 bases, there was a span of 5 bases. The CDR3 is 11 residues long. This CDR3 reads CASSLAREQFF. The CDR3, as DNA: TGCGCCAGCAGCTTGGCCCGAGAGCAGTTCTTC.

This clonotype was counted a few times. The chain is built from TRBV5-6 and TRBJ2-1; D may be TRBD2 (5 bases). The CDR3 has 13 residues. Germline CDR1 and CDR2: SGHDT and YYEEEE. Trimming stripped 4 bases from V and 5 bases from J, with 10 bases between. CDR3 protein: CASSALGDNEQFF. CDR3 DNA: TGTGCCAGCAGCGCCCTCGGGGACAATGAGCAGTTCTTC. Supplemented by reference TRBV5-6 and TRBJ2-1, the full variable domain reads DAGVTQSPTHLIKTRGQQVTLRCSPKSGHDTVSWYQQALGQGPQFIFQYYEEEERQRGNFPDRFSGHQFPNYSSELNVNALLLGDSALYLCASSALGDNEQFFGPGTRLTVL.

This clonotype was recorded a few times. The chain links TRBV6-2 or TRBV6-3 to TRBJ1-1, with TRBD1 as a possible D gene (5 bases). Germline V gene lookup returns CDR1 MNHEY and CDR2 SVGEGT. The CDR3 is 14 residues long. V was clipped by 6 bases and J by 1 base, with 12 bases between them. In DNA form, the CDR3 reads TGTGCCAGCAGGCCCGACAGAACGAACACTGAAGCTTTCTTT. Translated: CASRPDRTNTEAFF.

The chain recombines TRBV20-1 with TRBJ2-7; perhaps TRBD1 as D (7 bases). This CDR3 comprises 14 residues. Looked up from germline, CDR1 is DFQATT and CDR2 is SNEGSKA (reference sequence). The V end was cut by 3 bases, the J end by 0 bases, with 12 bases between. The CDR3 protein is CSARRGQYSYEQYF. DNA for the CDR3: TGCAGTGCTAGGCGGGGACAGTACTCCTACGAGCAGTACTTC.

In its sample, this clonotype was seen a few times. The CDR3 spells CATSETGNSPLHF. CDR3 sequence (DNA): TGTGCCACCAGTGAGACAGGGAATTCACCCCTCCACTTT. The rearrangement joins TRBV24-1 to TRBJ1-6; 7 bases line up with TRBD1. Trimming cost V 4 bases and J 7 bases; bases outside gene matches: 0. Germline-derived CDR1 and CDR2 are KGHDR and SFDVKD. The CDR3 loop spans 13 amino acids.

This sequence joins TRBV9 and TRBJ2-2; D is unresolved. The CDR3 covers 14 residues. Trimming cost V 0 bases and J 3 bases, with 6 bases left between them. Per germline, CDR1 SGDLS and CDR2 YYNGEE. DNA of the CDR3: TGTGCCAGCAGCGTAGGATGGGACACCGGGGAGCTGTTTTTT. It codes for CASSVGWDTGELFF.

The J gene is TRBJ1-3, the V gene TRBV12-3 or TRBV12-4; the D is unclear. The V and J ends lost 3 bases and 4 bases respectively, with 7 bases between them. The CDR3 is 13 residues long. CDR3 coding DNA: TGTGCCAGCAGTTTTGGACGCGGAAACACCATATATTTT. As protein: CASSFGRGNTIYF.

The chain combines TRBV15 with TRBJ2-3; 10 bases align to TRBD2. This CDR3 region has 15 residues. Trimming cost V 5 bases and J 5 bases; bases outside gene matches: 7. Germline CDR1 reads LNHNV; CDR2 reads YYDKDF (reference sequence). CDR3 nucleotide sequence: TGTGCCACCAGCGGGCTAGCGGGGGCGGGAGATACGCAGTATTTT. It specifies CATSGLAGAGDTQYF.